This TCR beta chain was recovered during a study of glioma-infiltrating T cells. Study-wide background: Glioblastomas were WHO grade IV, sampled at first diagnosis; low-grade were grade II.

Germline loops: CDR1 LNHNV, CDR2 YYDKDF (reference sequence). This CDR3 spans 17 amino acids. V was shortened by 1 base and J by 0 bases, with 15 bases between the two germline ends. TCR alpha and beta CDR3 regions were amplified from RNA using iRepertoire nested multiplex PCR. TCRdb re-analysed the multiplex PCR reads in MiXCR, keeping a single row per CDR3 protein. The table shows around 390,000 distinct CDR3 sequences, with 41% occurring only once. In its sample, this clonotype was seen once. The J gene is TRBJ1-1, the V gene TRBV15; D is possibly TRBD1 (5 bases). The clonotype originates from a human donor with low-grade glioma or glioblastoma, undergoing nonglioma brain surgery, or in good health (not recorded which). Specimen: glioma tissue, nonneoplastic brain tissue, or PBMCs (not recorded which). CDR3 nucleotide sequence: TGTGCCACCAGCAGAGTCGGGCAGGGATCCCTGAACACTGAAGCTTTCTTT. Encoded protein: CATSRVGQGSLNTEAFF.